This T cell receptor (beta chain) was profiled in a study of T cell responses to AZD1222 COVID-19 vaccine. As to this clone: Its antigen remains unknown.

General observations from the study: Most donors were white British and more were female, and clonal diversity was possibly underestimated.

The CDR3 loop spans 11 amino acids. Per germline, CDR1 SGHVS and CDR2 FQNEAQ. Between the trimmed V and J ends, which lost 5 bases and 3 bases, there was a span of 5 bases. Profiling relied on immunoSEQ multiplex PCR, and the TCRdb table lists in-frame clones only, not all of them. The sample has 130,000 or so clones, roughly 89% seen once; the top ten hold 28%. Sequenced here: peripheral blood, sampled on day 0 of AZD1222 vaccination. This receptor was identified in an adult in good health. The V and J genes are TRBV7-8 and TRBJ2-7, with D unresolved. The CDR3 coding sequence is TGTGCCAGCAGCCCTGACTACGAGCAGTACTTC. Residues: CASSPDYEQYF.